This is a list of T cell receptor beta chains from one sample in a study of preoperative IRX-2 immunotherapy in early breast cancer. Clones were read by immunoSEQ multiplex PCR, and TCRdb kept only the in-frame ones, dropping some. The sample consists of around 2,500 clones, around 76% of them appearing once. Sample: tumor tissue, taken before IRX-2 immunotherapy. Every receptor here comes from a human donor with breast cancer. CDR3s include the opening cysteine and the closing phenylalanine or tryptophan. D genes are given only for firm matches. Clone size is given for some rows only: seen once, a few or many times, or a class if the clone is expanded.

D gene	J gene	clone size	V gene	CDR3 protein	CDR3 DNA
-	TRBJ1-1	-	TRBV28	CASSTTFLQSNTEAFF	TGTGCCAGCAGCACTACCTTCTTACAGTCGAACACTGAAGCTTTCTTT
TRBD1	TRBJ1-2	-	TRBV6-8	CAILRDRNYGYTF	TGTGCCATCCTCCGGGACAGAAACTATGGCTACACCTTC
-	TRBJ1-1	-	TRBV28	CASSTSSTGNTEAFF	TGTGCCAGCAGTACCAGTTCGACAGGGAACACTGAAGCTTTCTTT
TRBD1	TRBJ2-5	-	TRBV19	CASSIKKGAETQYF	TGTGCCAGTAGTATAAAGAAGGGGGCAGAGACCCAGTACTTC
TRBD1	TRBJ2-3	-	TRBV11-3	CASSLRQGRGYTDTQYF	TGTGCCAGCAGCTTAAGACAGGGAAGGGGCTACACAGATACGCAGTATTTT
-	TRBJ1-1	-	TRBV19	CASSSPPGRVVTEAFF	TGTGCCAGTAGTAGCCCGCCGGGCAGGGTTGTCACTGAAGCTTTCTTT
-	TRBJ1-2	-	TRBV19	CASSDGMQHGYTF	TGTGCCAGTAGCGACGGGATGCAACATGGCTACACCTTC
-	TRBJ2-5	-	TRBV5-1	CASSPLLREETQYF	TGCGCCAGCAGCCCCCTTCTAAGGGAAGAGACCCAGTACTTC
-	TRBJ2-6	-	TRBV8-2	CASSPTTLAGANVLTF	TGTGCCAGCAGTCCCACGACACTGGCTGGGGCCAACGTCCTGACTTTC
TRBD2	TRBJ2-1	-	TRBV6-8	CASRTRTSGGANNEQFF	TGTGCCAGCAGAACTAGGACTAGCGGGGGGGCTAACAATGAGCAGTTCTTC
TRBD2	TRBJ2-3	-	TRBV6-8	CASSYSRSGLVVGRDTQYF	TGTGCCAGCAGTTACTCTCGGTCGGGACTAGTAGTGGGACGCGATACGCAGTATTTT
-	TRBJ2-4	-	TRBV6-4	CASTQAPKNIQYF	TGTGCCAGCACGCAGGCGCCTAAAAACATTCAGTACTTC
TRBD2	TRBJ2-2	-	TRBV5-1	CASSYDASGTGELFF	TGCGCCAGCAGCTACGACGCTAGCGGCACCGGGGAGCTGTTTTTT
-	TRBJ2-3	-	TRBV10-3	CAISESGIPEYF	TGTGCCATCAGTGAGTCGGGCATCCCGGAGTATTTT
-	TRBJ2-7	-	TRBV28	CASSPRAKAYEQYF	TGTGCCAGCAGCCCTAGGGCCAAAGCCTACGAGCAGTACTTC
-	TRBJ2-7	-	TRBV5-1	CASSLAEQGYNEQYF	TGCGCCAGCAGCTTGGCCGAGCAGGGTTACAACGAGCAGTACTTC
-	TRBJ1-5	-	TRBV18	CASSPARVNQPQHF	TGTGCCAGCTCACCTGCTAGGGTCAATCAGCCCCAGCATTTT
-	TRBJ1-5	once	TRBV19	CASMRGPGFKNQPQHF	TGTGCCAGCATGAGGGGTCCGGGGTTCAAAAATCAGCCCCAGCATTTT
TRBD1	TRBJ2-1	-	TRBV6-8	CASSELHGDRGPIDEQFF	TGTGCCAGCAGTGAGCTCCATGGGGACAGGGGGCCGATAGATGAGCAGTTCTTC
TRBD1	TRBJ2-4	-	TRBV10-2	CATQDRLAKNIQYF	TGCGCCACCCAGGACAGGCTAGCCAAAAACATTCAGTACTTC
-	TRBJ1-1	-	TRBV16	CASSQSRGSDTEAFF	TGTGCCAGCAGCCAATCGCGGGGGAGCGACACTGAAGCTTTCTTT
-	TRBJ1-1	few	TRBV11-3	CASSLKRSLGYGTEAFF	TGTGCCAGCAGCTTAAAGCGTTCATTGGGTTACGGGACTGAAGCTTTCTTT
-	TRBJ2-1	few	TRBV6-8	CASSAGGAYNEQFF	TGTGCCAGCAGTGCTGGCGGGGCGTACAATGAGCAGTTCTTC
-	TRBJ1-6	-	TRBV6-8	CASRRQLSEQALHF	TGTGCCAGCAGGCGACAGTTATCCGAACAGGCCCTCCACTTT
TRBD1	TRBJ1-6	-	TRBV11-3	CASSSGLGQPNSPLHF	TGTGCCAGCAGCTCTGGCTTGGGACAGCCCAATTCACCCCTCCACTTT
-	TRBJ1-4	-	TRBV6-8	CASSYSKGSKKLFF	TGTGCCAGCAGTTACTCGAAAGGGAGTAAAAAACTGTTTTTT
-	TRBJ2-3	-	TRBV11-3	CASSLTSAASTDTQYF	TGTGCCAGCAGCTTAACGTCCGCCGCTAGCACAGATACGCAGTATTTT
TRBD1	TRBJ2-3	-	TRBV7-6	CASSYPGQGKTDTQYF	TGTGCCAGCAGCTACCCGGGACAGGGTAAAACAGATACGCAGTATTTT
-	TRBJ2-5	-	TRBV10-2	CASSVPSETQYF	TGCGCCAGCAGTGTTCCGTCAGAGACCCAGTACTTC
TRBD2	TRBJ2-1	-	TRBV30	CAWSVPSGGASYNEQFF	TGTGCCTGGAGTGTACCAAGCGGGGGGGCCTCCTACAATGAGCAGTTCTTC
TRBD1	TRBJ1-4	few	TRBV6-8	CASSAYWDREDEKLFF	TGTGCCAGCAGTGCCTACTGGGACAGGGAAGACGAAAAACTGTTTTTT